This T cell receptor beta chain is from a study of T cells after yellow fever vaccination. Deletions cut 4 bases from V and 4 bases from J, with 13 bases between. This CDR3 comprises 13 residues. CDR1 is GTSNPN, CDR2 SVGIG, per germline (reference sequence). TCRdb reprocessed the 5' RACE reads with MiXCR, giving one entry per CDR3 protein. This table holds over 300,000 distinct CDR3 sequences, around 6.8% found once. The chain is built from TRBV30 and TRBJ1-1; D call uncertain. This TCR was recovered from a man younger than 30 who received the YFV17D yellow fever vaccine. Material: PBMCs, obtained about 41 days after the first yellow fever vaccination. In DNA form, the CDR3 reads TGTGCCTGGACCCTTTGGTCCATCACTGAAGCTTTCTTT. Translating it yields CAWTLWSITEAFF.